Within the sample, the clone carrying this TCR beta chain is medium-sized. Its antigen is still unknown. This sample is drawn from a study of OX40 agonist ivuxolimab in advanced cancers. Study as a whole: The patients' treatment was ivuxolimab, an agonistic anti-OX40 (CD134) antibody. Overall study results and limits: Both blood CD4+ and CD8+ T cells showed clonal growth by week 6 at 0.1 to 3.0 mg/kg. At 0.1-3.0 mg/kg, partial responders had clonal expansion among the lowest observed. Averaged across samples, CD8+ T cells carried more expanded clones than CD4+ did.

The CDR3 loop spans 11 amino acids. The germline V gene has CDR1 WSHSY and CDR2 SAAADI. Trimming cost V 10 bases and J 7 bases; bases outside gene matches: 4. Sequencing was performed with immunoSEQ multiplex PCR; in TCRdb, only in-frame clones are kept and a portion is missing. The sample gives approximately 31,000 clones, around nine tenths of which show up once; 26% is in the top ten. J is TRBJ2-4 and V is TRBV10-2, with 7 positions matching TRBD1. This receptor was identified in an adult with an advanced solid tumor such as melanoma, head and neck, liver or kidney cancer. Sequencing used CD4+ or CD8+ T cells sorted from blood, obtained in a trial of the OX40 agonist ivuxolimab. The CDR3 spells CATLTGNIQYF. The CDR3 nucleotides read TGCGCCACTTTGACAGGGAACATTCAGTACTTC.